Shown below are 18 T cell receptor beta chains from a single sample sequenced in a study of CD8 T cells in ankylosing spondylitis. Overall study findings and caveats: Seemingly characteristic of ankylosing spondylitis blood was a TCR beta motif consisting of about 8 highly homologous variants.

TCRdb called the 5' RACE reads again in MiXCR, with one record for every CDR3 protein. The data contain hundreds of thousands of distinct CDR3 sequences, about 12% of them singletons. These receptors' targets are unknown. What was sequenced was blood, either unsorted or a sorted T cell fraction (not recorded which). These receptors were taken from a male donor with ankylosing spondylitis.

The chain combines TRBV12-3 or TRBV12-4 with TRBJ1-2; D is possibly TRBD1 (5 bases). The CDR3 is 15 residues long. Trimming cost V 5 bases and J 5 bases, with 18 bases left between them. This CDR3 reads CASSPWGPAGYGYTF. For the CDR3, the DNA is TGTGCCAGCAGTCCGTGGGGCCCGGCGGGGTATGGCTACACCTTC.

This clonotype was observed many times. This sequence joins TRBV29-1 and TRBJ2-2; the D is unclear. This CDR3 region has 14 residues. Trimming left V 3 bases short and J 5 bases short, with 13 bases between. Germline CDR1 reads SQVTM; CDR2 reads ANQGSEA. The DNA for the CDR3 is TGCAGCGTTGACGATGGGTTAGAAACCGGGGAGCTGTTTTTT. Translating gives CSVDDGLETGELFF.

The genes are TRBV11-2 and TRBJ2-7, with unresolved D. Germline values: CDR1 SGHAT, CDR2 FQNNGV. The V and J ends lost 1 base and 3 bases respectively, with 13 bases between them. The length of the CDR3 is 15 residues. CDR3 nucleotide sequence: TGTGCCAGCAGCTTAGCTAGTGGCAGGCTCTACGAGCAGTACTTC. This codes for CASSLASGRLYEQYF.

The rearrangement uses TRBV11-2 and TRBJ2-5, with D hard to call. Germline-derived CDR1 and CDR2 are SGHAT and FQNNGV. The V gene lost 0 bases and the J gene lost 10 bases, with 9 bases spanning the gap. This CDR3 is 12 amino acids long. CDR3 protein: CASSLDGMNQYF. The DNA of the CDR3 is TGTGCCAGCAGCTTAGATGGCATGAACCAGTACTTC.

This clonotype was observed many times. The rearrangement links TRBV7-9 to TRBJ1-4, with D perhaps matching TRBD1 (5 bases). Between the trimmed V and J ends, which lost 5 bases and 8 bases, there was a span of 15 bases. There are 14 residues in the CDR3. Looked up from germline, CDR1 is SEHNR and CDR2 is FQNEAQ (reference sequence). CDR3 DNA sequence: TGTGCCAGCAGCCCCCAGGGTACGGGCGAAAAACTGTTTTTT. This codes for CASSPQGTGEKLFF.

This clonotype was counted a few times. The DNA is left out, because the CDR3 cannot be placed on it with certainty; the CDR3 is given as TCRdb lists it. The chain couples TRBV7-9 to TRBJ2-6; TRBD2 is the table's D call, not checked against the DNA. Per germline, CDR1 SEHNR and CDR2 FQNEAQ (reference sequence). A total of 14 residues make up the CDR3, ends included. The CDR3: CASSWGVGANVLTF.

This clonotype was recorded many times. The rearrangement joins TRBV7-2 to TRBJ2-7; TRBD1 matches 10 bases. CDR3 length equals 15 residues. Germline lookup yields CDR1 SGHTA and CDR2 FQGNSA. V lost 5 bases and J lost 4; bases outside the gene matches: 8. The CDR3 DNA is TGTGCCAGCAGCCGTCCGGGACAGGGGATGTACGAGCAGTACTTC. This sequence encodes CASSRPGQGMYEQYF. Full variable domain (rest looked up from reference TRBV7-2 and TRBJ2-7): GAGVSQSPSNKVTEKGKDVELRCDPISGHTALYWYRQSLGQGLEFLIYFQGNSAPDKSGLPSDRFSAERTGGSVSTLTIQRTQQEDSAVYLCASSRPGQGMYEQYFGPGTRLTVT.

This clonotype was detected only a few times. This sequence joins TRBV20-1 and TRBJ2-1; TRBD2 aligns across 13 bases. CDR1 DFQATT and CDR2 SNEGSKA come from the germline V gene (reference sequence). The CDR3 contains 13 residues. V lost 5 bases to trimming and J lost 5 bases; unmatched junction nucleotides: 0. In nucleotides, the CDR3 is TGCAGTGCTGGACTAGCGGGAGACAATGAGCAGTTCTTC. Residues: CSAGLAGDNEQFF.

This clonotype was seen only a few times. This chain uses TRBV24-1 with TRBJ1-5; D unclear. The germline V and J ends were trimmed by 9 bases and 2 bases, with 16 bases remaining between them. The CDR3 spans 15 residues. Germline V gene sequence: CDR1 KGHDR, CDR2 SFDVKD. For the CDR3, the DNA is TGTGCCACCGCCAATGGGAGGGTTGGCAATCAGCCCCAGCATTTT. Amino acids: CATANGRVGNQPQHF.

This clonotype turned up a few times. V gene TRBV20-1 combines with J gene TRBJ1-5, with unresolved D. V lost 2 bases and J 3 bases, leaving 14 bases between the germline ends. The germline CDR1 and CDR2 sequences are DFQATT and SNEGSKA (reference sequence). This CDR3 spans 15 amino acids. Written as DNA, the CDR3 is TGCAGTGCTAGAAGAGCGGGAAGAGACAATCAGCCCCAGCATTTT. Translated, it gives CSARRAGRDNQPQHF.

CDR3 nucleotide sequence: TGTGCCAGCAGTTTATTGGGTGAGCGGCCCCAGCATTTT. It specifies CASSLLGERPQHF. The rearrangement uses TRBV27 and TRBJ1-5; no firm D call. The V gene's germline CDR1 is MNHEY and CDR2 SMNVEV (reference sequence). Trimming removed 1 base at V and 9 bases at J, with 10 bases between. This CDR3 comprises 13 residues.

This clonotype has only a few counts. The chain uses TRBV24-1 and TRBJ1-1, with D perhaps matching TRBD1 (6 bases). V dropped 2 bases and J dropped 5 bases, with 11 bases sitting between them. Germline V gene sequence: CDR1 KGHDR, CDR2 SFDVKD. The CDR3 loop spans 14 amino acids. Here the CDR3 reads CATSDSGERTEAFF. The CDR3 region has the DNA TGTGCCACCAGTGATTCAGGGGAAAGAACTGAAGCTTTCTTT.

The table lists this clonotype with a few counts. The chain has TRBV7-8 and TRBJ2-1, with 9 bases matching TRBD2. The germline V gene has CDR1 SGHVS and CDR2 FQNEAQ. The CDR3 runs to 19 residues. J lost 7 bases, V lost 4 bases, and 20 bases had no gene match. The CDR3 sequence is CASSSFSGSVPSGRNEQFF. In DNA form, the CDR3 reads TGTGCCAGCAGCTCCTTTAGCGGGAGTGTACCGTCGGGCAGAAATGAGCAGTTCTTC.

The V and J genes are TRBV3-1 and TRBJ2-7; 7 bases line up with TRBD1. Germline-derived CDR1 and CDR2 are LGHDT and YNNKEL (reference sequence). J lost 4 bases, V lost 0 bases, and 3 bases had no gene match. CDR3 length equals 14 residues. The DNA for the CDR3 is TGTGCCAGCAGCCAAGATTACAGGGGATACGAGCAGTACTTC. It yields the protein CASSQDYRGYEQYF.

The CDR3 DNA reads as TGTGCCAGCTCACCACAAACAGGGGGCGAGCAGTACGTC. It yields the protein CASSPQTGGEQYV. V and J are TRBV18 and TRBJ2-7; TRBD1 agrees at 8 bases. V gave up 1 base and J gave up 6 bases; unmatched junction bases: 2. In germline, CDR1 is KGHSH, CDR2 LQKENI. This CDR3 spans 13 amino acids.

This clonotype has more than one count but fewer than ten. The gene calls are TRBV30 and TRBJ1-5; the D gene is possibly TRBD1 (5 bases). V was cut by 5 bases and J by 3 bases, with 11 bases left in between. CDR1 is GTSNPN and CDR2 is SVGIG in the germline V gene (reference sequence). CDR3 size: 13 residues. CDR3 in amino acids: CAWAQGTNQPQHF. CDR3 sequence (DNA): TGTGCCTGGGCCCAGGGTACCAATCAGCCCCAGCATTTT.

This clonotype occurred a few times. The rearrangement joins TRBV11-2 to TRBJ1-4; weak D call: TRBD1 (6 bases). The CDR3 is 15 residues long. Germline V CDR1 and CDR2: SGHAT, FQNNGV. Deletions cut 4 bases from V and 5 bases from J, with 14 bases between. CDR3 region: CASSSGAGENEKLFF. The CDR3 nucleotides read TGTGCCAGCAGCTCCGGGGCAGGGGAAAATGAAAAACTGTTTTTT.

This clonotype was detected only a few times. As DNA, the CDR3 is TGCAGTGCTAGGGCCCCTTGGACTACAAGCTCCTACAATGAGCAGTTCTTC. Its protein is CSARAPWTTSSYNEQFF. This chain links TRBV20-1 with TRBJ2-1; perhaps TRBD2 as D (6 bases). The CDR3 totals 17 residues. V was pared by 3 bases and J by 0 bases, with 18 bases between. The germline V gene encodes CDR1 DFQATT and CDR2 SNEGSKA (reference sequence).